Below are 20 T cell receptor beta chains sequenced from a single sample in a study of blood T cell repertoires in COVID-19. Generated by immunoSEQ multiplex PCR, the TCRdb table keeps only in-frame clones and is missing some. This table has about 150,000 clones, over 75% appearing once. Input material: PBMCs or T cells enriched from blood (not recorded which). Source of these receptors: a woman in her fifties or sixties who had recovered from COVID-19.

This clone was seen a few times. V gene TRBV3-1 (or the pseudogene TRBV3-2) combines with J gene TRBJ2-3; D possibly corresponds to TRBD2 (5 bases). V lost 7 bases, J lost 6 bases, and 17 bases lay in between. The CDR3 runs to 14 residues. The germline CDR1 and CDR2 sequences are LGHDT and YNNKEL (reference sequence). The CDR3 reads CASTSSYSLDTQYF. DNA of the CDR3: TGTGCCAGCACCTCTAGCTACTCATTGGATACGCAGTATTTT.

This rearrangement joins TRBV10-3 to TRBJ1-1, with D possibly matching TRBD1 (5 bases). Trimming took off 8 bases at V and 6 bases at J, with 16 bases between the two ends. Germline V gene lookup returns CDR1 ENHRY and CDR2 SYGVKD. CDR3 length: 13 residues. CDR3 bases: TGTGCCATCTCCGGGACGGGAGTGGCTGAAGCTTTCTTT. This translates into CAISGTGVAEAFF.

The V gene is TRBV7-2, the J gene TRBJ2-1; possible D gene TRBD1, 8 bases. Germline V gene data show CDR1 as SGHTA and CDR2 as FQGNSA. With 5 bases removed from V and 9 bases from J, the gap between germline ends came to 23 bases. This CDR3 is built from 16 residues. CDR3 sequence reads: CASSPGQGMGGSEQFF. CDR3 coding DNA: TGTGCCAGCAGCCCCGGACAGGGAATGGGAGGGAGTGAGCAGTTCTTC.

On this clone: This sample also contains other DNA sequences that code for the same CDR3. This chain links TRBV5-1 with TRBJ2-7, with 8 bases identical to TRBD1. Trimming removed 2 bases from V and 2 bases from J; junction bases left unmatched: 3. Germline CDR1 reads SGHRS; CDR2 reads YFSETQ. There are 14 residues in the CDR3. DNA of the CDR3: TGCGCCAGCAGCTTTGGACAGGGACCCTACGAGCAGTACTTC. It specifies CASSFGQGPYEQYF.

V and J are TRBV10-2 and TRBJ2-1; D may be TRBD1 (6 bases). V gave up 6 bases and J gave up 8 bases, with 17 bases separating them. The CDR3 has 14 amino acids. Germline values: CDR1 WSHSY, CDR2 SAAADI. The CDR3 reads CASSAQGFGDEQFF. The DNA of the CDR3 is TGCGCCAGCAGCGCACAGGGATTTGGGGATGAGCAGTTCTTC.

This chain uses TRBV5-1 with TRBJ1-5; maybe TRBD1 (6 bases). The CDR3 runs to 16 residues. V was pared by 0 bases and J by 2 bases, with 12 bases between. CDR1 and CDR2 (germline): SGHRS, YFSETQ. The DNA for the CDR3 is TGCGCCAGCAGCTTGGGGGGGCAGCCCGGCAATCAGCCCCAGCATTTT. Translating it yields CASSLGGQPGNQPQHF.

V gene TRBV5-5 combines with J gene TRBJ1-6; D perhaps matches TRBD1 (5 bases). This CDR3 is 14 amino acids long. V lost 2 bases to trimming and J lost 10 bases, with 13 bases between them. CDR1 SGHKS and CDR2 YYEKEE come from the germline V gene (reference sequence). DNA of the CDR3: TGTGCCAGCAGCTTACGGGGGGTCGGGTCACCCCTCCACTTT. It encodes CASSLRGVGSPLHF. Looking up the rest from reference TRBV5-5 and TRBJ1-6 gives the full variable domain: DAGVTQSPTHLIKTRGQQVTLRCSPISGHKSVSWYQQVLGQGPQFIFQYYEKEERGRGNFPDRFSARQFPNYSSELNVNALLLGDSALYLCASSLRGVGSPLHFGNGTRLTVT.

This chain uses TRBV7-2 with TRBJ2-3; D remains unclear. Germline V gives CDR1 SGHTA, CDR2 FQGNSA. The V end lost 5 bases, the J end lost 5 bases, and 11 bases lay between the germline ends. The CDR3 totals 13 residues. CDR3 protein: CASSTRQKDTQYF. In nucleotides, the CDR3 is TGTGCCAGCAGCACGAGGCAGAAAGATACGCAGTATTTT.

The chain couples TRBV7-9 to TRBJ1-4; 10 positions match TRBD1. The CDR3 covers 15 residues. Germline values: CDR1 SEHNR, CDR2 FQNEAQ (reference sequence). J lost 8 bases, V lost 3 bases, and 6 bases had no gene match. CDR3 nucleotide sequence: TGTGCCAGCAGCTTTACGACAGGGGGCAACGAAAAACTGTTTTTT. The encoded protein is CASSFTTGGNEKLFF.

V usage is TRBV6-5 and J usage is TRBJ2-1; weak D call: TRBD1 (6 bases). Trimming stripped 6 bases from V and 0 bases from J, with 9 bases between. Germline CDR1 MNHEY, CDR2 SVGAGI. The CDR3 contains 14 residues. Here the CDR3 DNA reads TGTGCCAGCAGCGGACAGAGCTCCTACAATGAGCAGTTCTTC. It yields the protein CASSGQSSYNEQFF.

This chain connects TRBV12-3 or TRBV12-4 to TRBJ2-5, with 9 positions matching TRBD1. The V and J ends lost 6 bases and 5 bases, in that order; junction bases with no gene match: 4. There are 13 residues in the CDR3. The CDR3 DNA reads as TGTGCCAGCAGCTCACAGGGGGCCGAGACCCAGTACTTC. It translates to CASSSQGAETQYF.

The V call is TRBV30, the J call TRBJ2-7; 8 nucleotides agree with TRBD1. This CDR3 has 13 residues. The V gene's germline CDR1 is GTSNPN and CDR2 SVGIG (reference sequence). Unmatched junction bases numbered 6, after V lost 5 bases and J lost 3 bases. The CDR3 sequence: CAWGRGPRYEQYF. CDR3 in DNA: TGTGCCTGGGGCAGGGGGCCCCGCTACGAGCAGTACTTC.

The V gene is TRBV7-8, the J gene TRBJ1-2; tentative D call: TRBD1 (5 bases). The germline V gene encodes CDR1 SGHVS and CDR2 FQNEAQ. The CDR3 is 16 amino acids. Deletions cut 1 base from V and 2 bases from J, with 14 bases between. CDR3: CASSLVYGGANYGYTF. The CDR3 DNA reads as TGTGCCAGCAGCTTAGTTTACGGGGGTGCGAACTATGGCTACACCTTC.

The chain is built from TRBV11-1 and TRBJ2-7; D may be TRBD2 (5 bases). The CDR3 loop spans 14 amino acids. The ends were cut back, 0 bases at V and 3 bases at J, with 9 bases in the middle. The germline CDR1 and CDR2 sequences are SGHAT and FQDESV (reference sequence). The CDR3 reads CASSLAGAGYEQYF. CDR3 DNA: TGTGCCAGCAGCTTAGCGGGAGCCGGCTACGAGCAGTACTTC.

The chain links TRBV15 to TRBJ2-7; tentatively, D is TRBD1 (7 bases). This CDR3 comprises 14 residues. Germline CDR1 LNHNV, CDR2 YYDKDF (reference sequence). Trimming removed 6 bases at V and 0 bases at J, with 12 bases between. In DNA, the CDR3 is TGTGCCACCAGGCGGGGACAGAGCTCCTACGAGCAGTACTTC. As protein: CATRRGQSSYEQYF.

The gene calls are TRBV7-2 and TRBJ2-6; D might be TRBD2 (6 bases). Trimming left V 5 bases short and J 1 base short, with 21 bases between. CDR3 length equals 19 residues. Per the germline V gene, CDR1 is SGHTA and CDR2 is FQGNSA. CDR3 region: CASSPGTRSGWSGANVLTF. CDR3 nucleotides: TGTGCCAGCAGCCCCGGGACTCGCTCCGGCTGGTCTGGGGCCAACGTCCTGACTTTC.

This clone has only a few counts. The genes are TRBV27 and TRBJ2-3; D unclear. Germline V lookup: CDR1 MNHEY, CDR2 SMNVEV (reference sequence). Trimming removed 4 bases from V and 4 bases from J, with 18 bases in between. The CDR3 covers 16 residues. CDR3 protein: CASSSGSTSFPDTQYF. The CDR3 bases are TGTGCCAGCAGTTCCGGGTCCACGTCGTTCCCAGATACGCAGTATTTT.

This clone came up once. The genes are TRBV6-5 and TRBJ2-1; no definite D call. CDR1 is MNHEY and CDR2 is SVGAGI in the germline V gene. CDR3 size: 15 residues. V was clipped by 7 bases and J by 0 bases, with 13 bases between them. CDR3 protein: CASKVVASSYNEQFF. The DNA of the CDR3 is TGTGCCAGCAAAGTCGTGGCAAGCTCCTACAATGAGCAGTTCTTC.

J is TRBJ2-5 and V is TRBV3-1 (or the pseudogene TRBV3-2); D ambiguous. The CDR3 covers 13 residues. Per germline, CDR1 LGHDT and CDR2 YNNKEL (reference sequence). V shed 3 bases and J shed 2 bases, with 7 bases lying between them. In nucleotides, the CDR3 is TGTGCCAGCAGCCACGCAGTACAAGAGACCCAGTACTTC. Its translation: CASSHAVQETQYF.

For the CDR3, the DNA is TGTGCCAGCAGTTTAACCCAGGGAGGTCAGCCCCAGCATTTT. This translates into CASSLTQGGQPQHF. The chain carries TRBV28 and TRBJ1-5, with D perhaps TRBD1 (5 bases). CDR1 is MDHEN and CDR2 is SYDVKM in the germline V gene. Trimming took 2 bases from V and 6 from J, leaving 11 bases between them. The CDR3 covers 14 residues. The full variable domain, its missing parts supplied by reference TRBV28 and TRBJ1-5, is DVKVTQSSRYLVKRTGEKVFLECVQDMDHENMFWYRQDPGLGLRLIYFSYDVKMKEKGDIPEGYSVSREKKERFSLILESASTNQTSMYLCASSLTQGGQPQHFGDGTRLSIL.